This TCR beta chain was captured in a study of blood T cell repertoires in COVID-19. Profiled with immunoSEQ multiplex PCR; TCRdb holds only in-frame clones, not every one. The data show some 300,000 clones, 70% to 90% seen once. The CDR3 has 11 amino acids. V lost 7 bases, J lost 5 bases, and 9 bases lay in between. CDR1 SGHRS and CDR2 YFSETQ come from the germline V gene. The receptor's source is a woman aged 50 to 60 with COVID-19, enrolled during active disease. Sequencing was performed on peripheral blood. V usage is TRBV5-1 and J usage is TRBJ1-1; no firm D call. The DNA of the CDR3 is TGCGCCAGCCGAGGTAGAACTGAAGCTTTCTTT. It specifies CASRGRTEAFF.